These T cell receptor beta chains were read from a single sample in a study of post-analysis software for immune sequencing data. Using its own MiXCR run on the PCR reads, TCRdb lists one record per CDR3 protein. Seen here are about 820,000 distinct CDR3 sequences, roughly 58% observed once, and the top ten hold approximately 4.2%. Sequencing was carried out using blood. The receptors were sampled from a girl between 5 and 17 years old with multiple sclerosis. The CDR3 runs from the conserved cysteine through the conserved F or W. Each record gives: CDR3 protein, CDR3 DNA, V gene, CDR3 length, J gene, clone size, D gene. A D gene is named only where the DNA matches it firmly. Clone size, where shown, is once, few, many, or a class for clones that have expanded.

cdr3_aa: CATSTRDKDTEAFF
cdr3_nt: TGTGCCACCAGCACTCGGGACAAAGACACTGAAGCTTTCTTT
v_call: TRBV15
cdr3_length: 14
j_call: TRBJ1-1
clone_size: .
d_call: .

cdr3_aa: CASTATRASGEKLFF
cdr3_nt: TGTGCCAGCACCGCCACCAGGGCATCTGGGGAAAAACTGTTTTTT
v_call: TRBV6-6
cdr3_length: 15
j_call: TRBJ1-4
clone_size: .
d_call: .

cdr3_aa: CSARSPGQGHQPQHF
cdr3_nt: TGCAGTGCTAGATCTCCGGGACAGGGACATCAGCCCCAGCATTTT
v_call: TRBV20-1
cdr3_length: 15
j_call: TRBJ1-5
clone_size: .
d_call: TRBD1

cdr3_aa: CASSFRLAGGFEQFF
cdr3_nt: TGTGCCAGCAGCTTTAGGCTAGCGGGAGGGTTTGAGCAGTTCTTC
v_call: TRBV5-6
cdr3_length: 15
j_call: TRBJ2-1
clone_size: .
d_call: TRBD2

cdr3_aa: CASSTRTSAHPYNEQFF
cdr3_nt: TGTGCCAGCAGTACCCGGACTAGCGCTCATCCCTACAATGAGCAGTTCTTC
v_call: TRBV6-1
cdr3_length: 17
j_call: TRBJ2-1
clone_size: .
d_call: TRBD2

cdr3_aa: CASSRDRDGGYTF
cdr3_nt: TGTGCCAGTAGTAGGGACAGGGATGGTGGCTACACCTTC
v_call: TRBV19
cdr3_length: 13
j_call: TRBJ1-2
clone_size: .
d_call: TRBD1

cdr3_aa: CASGPTGTDGYTF
cdr3_nt: TGTGCCAGCGGGCCTACAGGGACGGATGGCTACACCTTC
v_call: TRBV12-3/TRBV12-4
cdr3_length: 13
j_call: TRBJ1-2
clone_size: .
d_call: .

cdr3_aa: CASKPLGGVRGNSPLHF
cdr3_nt: TGTGCCAGCAAACCTTTGGGAGGGGTTCGGGGAAATTCACCCCTCCACTTT
v_call: TRBV28
cdr3_length: 17
j_call: TRBJ1-6
clone_size: .
d_call: .

cdr3_aa: CSAKGLAYEQYF
cdr3_nt: TGCAGTGCTAAAGGGCTCGCCTACGAGCAGTACTTC
v_call: TRBV20-1
cdr3_length: 12
j_call: TRBJ2-7
clone_size: .
d_call: .

cdr3_aa: CASSSLLGPQETQYF
cdr3_nt: TGCGCCAGCAGCTCCTTGTTGGGACCTCAAGAGACCCAGTACTTC
v_call: TRBV5-1
cdr3_length: 15
j_call: TRBJ2-5
clone_size: .
d_call: .

cdr3_aa: CSGEQPGQGIISYNSPLHF
cdr3_nt: TGCAGCGGCGAGCAACCGGGACAGGGGATAATCTCCTATAATTCACCCCTCCACTTT
v_call: TRBV29-1
cdr3_length: 19
j_call: TRBJ1-6
clone_size: .
d_call: TRBD1

cdr3_aa: CASSPYGGRGSETQYF
cdr3_nt: TGTGCCAGCAGCCCCTACGGAGGGCGGGGGTCAGAGACCCAGTACTTC
v_call: TRBV7-3
cdr3_length: 16
j_call: TRBJ2-5
clone_size: few
d_call: TRBD2

cdr3_aa: CASSLGGSVTPKNIQYF
cdr3_nt: TGTGCCAGCAGCTTAGGGGGTAGCGTGACTCCCAAAAACATTCAGTACTTC
v_call: TRBV7-3
cdr3_length: 17
j_call: TRBJ2-4
clone_size: many
d_call: .

cdr3_aa: CSATGGARADTQYF
cdr3_nt: TGCAGTGCCACGGGGGGGGCCCGGGCGGATACGCAGTATTTT
v_call: TRBV20-1
cdr3_length: 14
j_call: TRBJ2-3
clone_size: .
d_call: TRBD2

cdr3_aa: CASSDYSYSRGYTF
cdr3_nt: TGTGCCAGCAGTGATTACAGCTACTCGAGGGGCTACACCTTC
v_call: TRBV25-1
cdr3_length: 14
j_call: TRBJ1-2
clone_size: few
d_call: .

cdr3_aa: CASSAAGGGTDNEQFF
cdr3_nt: TGTGCCAGCTCCGCAGCTGGCGGGGGGACCGACAATGAGCAGTTCTTC
v_call: TRBV18
cdr3_length: 16
j_call: TRBJ2-1
clone_size: .
d_call: TRBD2

cdr3_aa: CASSSLPSGTYEQYF
cdr3_nt: TGTGCCAGCAGTTCCCTGCCTAGCGGGACCTACGAGCAGTACTTC
v_call: TRBV28
cdr3_length: 15
j_call: TRBJ2-7
clone_size: .
d_call: TRBD2

cdr3_aa: CSARSLADEQFF
cdr3_nt: TGCAGTGCTAGGTCTTTAGCGGATGAGCAGTTCTTC
v_call: TRBV20-1
cdr3_length: 12
j_call: TRBJ2-1
clone_size: few
d_call: .

cdr3_aa: CSATGPGVTYEQYF
cdr3_nt: TGCAGTGCTACCGGGCCGGGGGTGACCTACGAGCAGTACTTC
v_call: TRBV20-1
cdr3_length: 14
j_call: TRBJ2-7
clone_size: .
d_call: .

cdr3_aa: CASRRTGTNYGYTF
cdr3_nt: TGTGCCAGCAGACGGACAGGGACTAACTATGGCTACACCTTC
v_call: TRBV27
cdr3_length: 14
j_call: TRBJ1-2
clone_size: few
d_call: TRBD1

cdr3_aa: CASSQRQGWEKLFF
cdr3_nt: TGTGCCAGCAGCCAAAGACAGGGTTGGGAAAAACTGTTTTTT
v_call: TRBV11-2
cdr3_length: 14
j_call: TRBJ1-4
clone_size: .
d_call: TRBD1

cdr3_aa: CASSYSGESYEQYF
cdr3_nt: TGTGCCAGCAGTTACTCGGGAGAGTCCTACGAGCAGTACTTC
v_call: TRBV6-5
cdr3_length: 14
j_call: TRBJ2-7
clone_size: .
d_call: .

cdr3_aa: CASSHTSGSVYEQYF
cdr3_nt: TGTGCCAGCAGCCACACTAGCGGGAGTGTGTACGAGCAGTACTTC
v_call: TRBV12-3/TRBV12-4
cdr3_length: 15
j_call: TRBJ2-7
clone_size: few
d_call: TRBD2

cdr3_aa: CASSSLAGGVDTQYF
cdr3_nt: TGTGCCAGCAGCTCCTTAGCGGGAGGGGTGGATACGCAGTATTTT
v_call: TRBV11-2
cdr3_length: 15
j_call: TRBJ2-3
clone_size: .
d_call: TRBD2

cdr3_aa: CSAPRGTGSYEQYF
cdr3_nt: TGCAGTGCTCCGCGGGGGACAGGGAGTTACGAGCAGTACTTC
v_call: TRBV20-1
cdr3_length: 14
j_call: TRBJ2-7
clone_size: once
d_call: TRBD1

cdr3_aa: CASSFTSWDTTGANVLTF
cdr3_nt: TGTGCCAGCAGTTTTACGAGCTGGGACACAACTGGGGCCAACGTCCTGACTTTC
v_call: TRBV27
cdr3_length: 18
j_call: TRBJ2-6
clone_size: .
d_call: .

cdr3_aa: CAWSFSTLHQPQHF
cdr3_nt: TGTGCCTGGAGTTTCTCTACACTGCATCAGCCCCAGCATTTT
v_call: TRBV30
cdr3_length: 14
j_call: TRBJ1-5
clone_size: .
d_call: .

cdr3_aa: CSVDGDFYGYTF
cdr3_nt: TGCAGCGTTGATGGGGACTTCTATGGCTACACCTTC
v_call: TRBV29-1
cdr3_length: 12
j_call: TRBJ1-2
clone_size: .
d_call: .

cdr3_aa: CASSRAGGGQPQHF
cdr3_nt: TGTGCCAGCAGCCGAGCAGGGGGCGGACAGCCCCAGCATTTT
v_call: TRBV12-3/TRBV12-4
cdr3_length: 14
j_call: TRBJ1-5
clone_size: .
d_call: TRBD1

cdr3_aa: CASSPMETQYF
cdr3_nt: TGTGCCAGCAGCCCAATGGAGACCCAGTACTTC
v_call: TRBV7-9
cdr3_length: 11
j_call: TRBJ2-5
clone_size: .
d_call: .

cdr3_aa: CASSSRTGHPMETQYF
cdr3_nt: TGTGCCAGCAGCTCGAGGACAGGGCACCCTATGGAGACCCAGTACTTC
v_call: TRBV7-6
cdr3_length: 16
j_call: TRBJ2-5
clone_size: few
d_call: TRBD1

cdr3_aa: CASSEGRGGYGYTF
cdr3_nt: TGTGCCAGCAGTGAAGGCAGGGGCGGCTATGGCTACACCTTC
v_call: TRBV6-1
cdr3_length: 14
j_call: TRBJ1-2
clone_size: few
d_call: .

cdr3_aa: CASSRTSGNYEQYF
cdr3_nt: TGCGCCAGCAGCAGGACTAGCGGGAACTACGAGCAGTACTTC
v_call: TRBV5-1
cdr3_length: 14
j_call: TRBJ2-7
clone_size: .
d_call: TRBD2

cdr3_aa: CASSPTSGRAYNEQFF
cdr3_nt: TGCGCCAGCAGCCCTACTAGCGGGAGAGCCTACAATGAGCAGTTCTTC
v_call: TRBV5-1
cdr3_length: 16
j_call: TRBJ2-1
clone_size: .
d_call: TRBD2

cdr3_aa: CASSLALNSYEQYF
cdr3_nt: TGCGCCAGCAGCTTGGCTCTGAACTCCTACGAGCAGTACTTC
v_call: TRBV5-1
cdr3_length: 14
j_call: TRBJ2-7
clone_size: .
d_call: .

cdr3_aa: CASSFTGGTDTQYF
cdr3_nt: TGTGCCAGCAGCTTTACGGGGGGCACAGATACGCAGTATTTT
v_call: TRBV7-3
cdr3_length: 14
j_call: TRBJ2-3
clone_size: few
d_call: .

cdr3_aa: CASSLGTDLTDTQYF
cdr3_nt: TGCGCCAGCAGCCTTGGGACGGATCTCACAGATACGCAGTATTTT
v_call: TRBV5-1
cdr3_length: 15
j_call: TRBJ2-3
clone_size: .
d_call: .

cdr3_aa: CSTGTVLNEQFF
cdr3_nt: TGCAGCACGGGGACAGTCCTCAATGAGCAGTTCTTC
v_call: TRBV29-1
cdr3_length: 12
j_call: TRBJ2-1
clone_size: .
d_call: TRBD1

cdr3_aa: CASDPMGGSGSEQYF
cdr3_nt: TGTGCCAGCGATCCGATGGGGGGTAGTGGGTCCGAGCAGTACTTC
v_call: TRBV6-1
cdr3_length: 15
j_call: TRBJ2-7
clone_size: .
d_call: .

cdr3_aa: CASSPQAGSYEQYF
cdr3_nt: TGTGCCAGCAGCCCCCAGGCAGGCTCCTACGAGCAGTACTTC
v_call: TRBV14
cdr3_length: 14
j_call: TRBJ2-7
clone_size: .
d_call: .

cdr3_aa: CASSPRLVTYEQYF
cdr3_nt: TGTGCCAGCAGTCCGCGACTCGTGACCTACGAGCAGTACTTC
v_call: TRBV28
cdr3_length: 14
j_call: TRBJ2-7
clone_size: few
d_call: .

cdr3_aa: CATSRDSSRTSGITDTQYF
cdr3_nt: TGTGCCACCAGCAGAGATTCAAGTAGAACTAGCGGGATTACAGATACGCAGTATTTT
v_call: TRBV15
cdr3_length: 19
j_call: TRBJ2-3
clone_size: .
d_call: TRBD2

cdr3_aa: CASSFFKETGRGTGDEQFF
cdr3_nt: TGTGCCAGCAGCTTCTTTAAGGAAACAGGGCGGGGCACTGGTGATGAGCAGTTCTTC
v_call: TRBV7-6
cdr3_length: 19
j_call: TRBJ2-1
clone_size: .
d_call: .

cdr3_aa: CASSTAGTGFTEAFF
cdr3_nt: TGTGCCAGCAGTACGGCCGGGACAGGGTTCACTGAAGCTTTCTTT
v_call: TRBV6-5
cdr3_length: 15
j_call: TRBJ1-1
clone_size: once
d_call: TRBD1

cdr3_aa: CSVDGDGYTF
cdr3_nt: TGCAGCGTTGATGGGGATGGCTACACCTTC
v_call: TRBV29-1
cdr3_length: 10
j_call: TRBJ1-2
clone_size: few
d_call: .

cdr3_aa: CSVHQRASGGDEQFF
cdr3_nt: TGCAGCGTCCACCAAAGGGCAAGCGGAGGCGATGAGCAGTTCTTC
v_call: TRBV29-1
cdr3_length: 15
j_call: TRBJ2-1
clone_size: .
d_call: .

cdr3_aa: CSVDGLAGAPYEQYF
cdr3_nt: TGCAGCGTTGATGGACTAGCGGGGGCCCCCTACGAGCAGTACTTC
v_call: TRBV29-1
cdr3_length: 15
j_call: TRBJ2-7
clone_size: few
d_call: TRBD2